This record looks at one T cell receptor beta chain sequence and its context. The assay was immunoSEQ multiplex PCR, and TCRdb's table has in-frame clones only and misses some. The sample holds a few hundred thousand clones, over 75% seen once. V was cut by 0 bases and J by 3 bases, with 12 bases left in between. CDR1 and CDR2 from the germline V gene are MGHRA and YSYEKL. The CDR3 has 15 residues. This sample is part of a study of blood T cell repertoires in COVID-19. Study information: Acute and convalescent COVID-19 samples came from the United States, Italy and Spain. Nucleic acid was either cDNA or gDNA, and it came from T cells, B-cell-depleted T cells, or PBMCs.

The chain has TRBV4-1 and TRBJ2-7, with a possible D match to TRBD1 (5 bases). This TCR was recovered from a human donor in a cohort sampled during active COVID-19. Sequenced sample: peripheral blood. CDR3 protein: CASSQDRWGRYEQYF. The CDR3 nucleotides are TGCGCCAGCAGCCAAGATCGATGGGGCCGCTACGAGCAGTACTTC.